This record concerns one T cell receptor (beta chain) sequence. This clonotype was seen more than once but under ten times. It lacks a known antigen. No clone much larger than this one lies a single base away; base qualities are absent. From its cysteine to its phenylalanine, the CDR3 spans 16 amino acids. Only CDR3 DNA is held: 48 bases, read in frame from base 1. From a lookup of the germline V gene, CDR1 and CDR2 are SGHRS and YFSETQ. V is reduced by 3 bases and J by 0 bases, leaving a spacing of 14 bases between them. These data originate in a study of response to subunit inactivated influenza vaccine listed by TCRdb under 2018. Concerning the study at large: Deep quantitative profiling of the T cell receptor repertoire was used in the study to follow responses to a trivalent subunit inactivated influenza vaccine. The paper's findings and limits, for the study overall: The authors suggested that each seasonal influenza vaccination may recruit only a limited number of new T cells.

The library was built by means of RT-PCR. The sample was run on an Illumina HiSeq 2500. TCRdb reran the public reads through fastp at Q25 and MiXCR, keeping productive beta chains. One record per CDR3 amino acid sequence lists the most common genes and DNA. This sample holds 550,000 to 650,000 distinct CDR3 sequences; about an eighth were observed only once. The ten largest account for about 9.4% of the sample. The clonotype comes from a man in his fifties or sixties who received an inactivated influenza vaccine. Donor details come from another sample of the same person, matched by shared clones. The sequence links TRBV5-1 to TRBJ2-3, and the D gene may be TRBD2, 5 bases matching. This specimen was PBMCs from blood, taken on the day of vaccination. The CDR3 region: CASSSLGRASTDTQYF. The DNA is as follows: TGCGCCAGCAGCTCCCTCGGGCGGGCTAGCACAGATACGCAGTATTTT.